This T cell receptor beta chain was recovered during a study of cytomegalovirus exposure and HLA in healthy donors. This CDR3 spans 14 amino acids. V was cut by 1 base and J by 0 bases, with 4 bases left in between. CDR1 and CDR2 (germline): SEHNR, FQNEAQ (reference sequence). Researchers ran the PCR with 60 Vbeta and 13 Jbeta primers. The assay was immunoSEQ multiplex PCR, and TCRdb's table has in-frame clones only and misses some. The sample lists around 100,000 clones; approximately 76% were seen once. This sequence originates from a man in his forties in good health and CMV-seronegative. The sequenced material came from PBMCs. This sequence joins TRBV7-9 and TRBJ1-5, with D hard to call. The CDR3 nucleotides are TGTGCCAGCAGCTTAGATCATAGCAATCAGCCCCAGCATTTT. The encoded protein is CASSLDHSNQPQHF.